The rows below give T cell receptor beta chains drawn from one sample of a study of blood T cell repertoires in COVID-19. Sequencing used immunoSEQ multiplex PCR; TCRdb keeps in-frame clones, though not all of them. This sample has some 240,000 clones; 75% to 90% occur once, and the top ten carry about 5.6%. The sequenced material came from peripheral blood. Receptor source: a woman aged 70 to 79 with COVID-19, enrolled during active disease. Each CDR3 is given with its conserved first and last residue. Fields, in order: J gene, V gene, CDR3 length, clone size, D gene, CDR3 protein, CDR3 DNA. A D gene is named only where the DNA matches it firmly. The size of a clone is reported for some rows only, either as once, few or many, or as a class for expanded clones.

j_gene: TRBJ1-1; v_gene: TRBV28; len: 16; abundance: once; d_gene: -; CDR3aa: CASSSPQGGKDTEAFF; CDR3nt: TGTGCCAGCAGTTCCCCCCAGGGTGGGAAGGACACTGAAGCTTTCTTT
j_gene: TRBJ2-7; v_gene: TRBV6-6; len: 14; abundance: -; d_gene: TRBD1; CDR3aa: CASRNDRVPYEQYF; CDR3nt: TGTGCCAGCAGAAACGACAGGGTTCCCTACGAGCAGTACTTC
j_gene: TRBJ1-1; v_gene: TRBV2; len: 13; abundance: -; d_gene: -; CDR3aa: CASSPGVNTEAFF; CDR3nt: TGTGCCAGCAGCCCAGGGGTGAACACTGAAGCTTTCTTT
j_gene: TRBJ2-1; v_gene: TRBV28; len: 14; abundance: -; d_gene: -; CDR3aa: CASSPADSYNEQFF; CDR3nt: TGTGCCAGCAGTCCCGCGGATTCCTACAATGAGCAGTTCTTC
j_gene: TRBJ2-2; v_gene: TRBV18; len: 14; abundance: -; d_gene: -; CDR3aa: CASSPISGTGELFF; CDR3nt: TGTGCCAGCTCACCAATCAGCGGCACCGGGGAGCTGTTTTTT
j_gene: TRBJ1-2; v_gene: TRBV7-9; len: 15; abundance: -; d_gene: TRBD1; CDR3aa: CASSLGTGERSGYTF; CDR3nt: TGTGCCAGCAGCCTAGGGACAGGTGAGCGGAGTGGCTACACCTTC
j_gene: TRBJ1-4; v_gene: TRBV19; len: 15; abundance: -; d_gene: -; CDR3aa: CASSILRTGNEKLFF; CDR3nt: TGTGCCAGTAGTATCCTGAGGACTGGTAATGAAAAACTGTTTTTT
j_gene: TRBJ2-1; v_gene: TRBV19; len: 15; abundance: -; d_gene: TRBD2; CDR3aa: CASSLLAGAGNEQFF; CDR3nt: TGTGCCAGTAGCCTACTAGCGGGAGCAGGCAATGAGCAGTTCTTC
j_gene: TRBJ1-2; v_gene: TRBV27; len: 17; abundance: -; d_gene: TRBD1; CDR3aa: CASSSKPWTGPGDGYTF; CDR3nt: TGTGCCAGCAGTTCGAAACCTTGGACAGGACCCGGGGATGGCTACACCTTC
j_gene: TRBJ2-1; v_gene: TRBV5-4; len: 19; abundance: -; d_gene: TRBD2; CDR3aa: CASSPGTSGRQSSYNEQFF; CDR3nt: TGTGCCAGCAGCCCGGGGACTAGCGGGAGGCAGAGCTCCTACAATGAGCAGTTCTTC
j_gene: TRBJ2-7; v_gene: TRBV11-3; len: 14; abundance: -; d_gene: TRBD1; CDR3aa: CASRRDSTIYEQYF; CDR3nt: TGTGCCAGCAGACGGGACAGTACGATCTACGAGCAGTACTTC
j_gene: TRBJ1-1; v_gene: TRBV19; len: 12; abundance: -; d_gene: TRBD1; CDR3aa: CASSRQGYEAFF; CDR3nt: TGTGCCAGTAGTAGACAGGGCTATGAAGCTTTCTTT
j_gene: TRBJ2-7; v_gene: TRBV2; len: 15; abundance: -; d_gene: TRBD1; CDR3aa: CASSEGTGGYFEQYF; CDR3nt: TGTGCCAGCAGTGAAGGGACAGGGGGGTATTTCGAGCAGTACTTC
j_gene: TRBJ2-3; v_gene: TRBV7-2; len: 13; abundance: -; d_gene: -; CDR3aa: CASSPDYTDTQYF; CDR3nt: TGTGCCAGCAGCCCGGACTATACAGATACGCAGTATTTT
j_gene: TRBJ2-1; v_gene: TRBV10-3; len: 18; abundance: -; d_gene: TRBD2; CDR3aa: CAITPGIAFAGGHDEQFF; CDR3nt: TGTGCCATCACCCCGGGGATAGCTTTCGCGGGAGGACACGATGAGCAGTTCTTC
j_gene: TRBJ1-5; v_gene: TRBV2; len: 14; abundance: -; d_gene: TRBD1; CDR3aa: CASSGTGEVQPQHF; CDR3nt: TGTGCCAGCAGTGGGACAGGGGAGGTTCAGCCCCAGCATTTT
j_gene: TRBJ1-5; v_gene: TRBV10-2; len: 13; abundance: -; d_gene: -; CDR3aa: CASTPGEGLPQHF; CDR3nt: TGCGCCAGCACCCCAGGAGAGGGTTTGCCCCAGCATTTT
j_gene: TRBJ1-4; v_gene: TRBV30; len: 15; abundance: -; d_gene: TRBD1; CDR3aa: CAWRERDRGYEKLFF; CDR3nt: TGTGCCTGGAGAGAAAGGGACAGGGGTTATGAAAAACTGTTTTTT
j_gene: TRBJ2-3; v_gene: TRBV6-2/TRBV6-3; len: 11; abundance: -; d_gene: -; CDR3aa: CASSSTDTQYF; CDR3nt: TGTGCCAGCAGTTCAACAGATACGCAGTATTTT
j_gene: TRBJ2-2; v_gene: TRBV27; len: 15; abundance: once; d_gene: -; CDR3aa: CASSSVRENTGELFF; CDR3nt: TGTGCCAGCAGCTCCGTCAGGGAGAACACCGGGGAGCTGTTTTTT
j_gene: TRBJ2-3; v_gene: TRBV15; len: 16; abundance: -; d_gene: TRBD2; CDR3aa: CATGLAGGPITDTQYF; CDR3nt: TGTGCCACCGGGCTAGCGGGAGGTCCGATTACAGATACGCAGTATTTT
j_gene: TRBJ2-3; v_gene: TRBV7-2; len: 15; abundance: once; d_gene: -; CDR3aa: CASSFPGLGADTQYF; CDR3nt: TGTGCCAGCAGCTTCCCGGGACTCGGGGCAGATACGCAGTATTTT
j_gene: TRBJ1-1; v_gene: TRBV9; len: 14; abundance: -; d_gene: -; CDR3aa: CASSVEGRGTEAFF; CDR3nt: TGTGCCAGCAGCGTAGAAGGCAGGGGCACTGAAGCTTTCTTT
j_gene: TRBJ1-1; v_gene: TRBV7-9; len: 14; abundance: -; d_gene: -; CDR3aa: CASMGTAWDTEAFF; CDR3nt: TGTGCCAGCATGGGGACTGCCTGGGACACTGAAGCTTTCTTT
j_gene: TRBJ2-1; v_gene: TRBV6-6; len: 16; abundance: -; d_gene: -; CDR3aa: CASSYGPAQGDNEQFF; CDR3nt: TGTGCCAGCAGTTACGGCCCAGCACAGGGAGACAATGAGCAGTTCTTC
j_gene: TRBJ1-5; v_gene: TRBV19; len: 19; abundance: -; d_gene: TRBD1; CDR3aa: CASTSRPGTGIPSNQPQHF; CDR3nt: TGTGCCAGTACCAGCCGTCCCGGGACAGGGATCCCAAGCAATCAGCCCCAGCATTTT